The subject of this entry is one TCR beta chain. Its target antigen remains unknown. No base-level quality is on record; no much larger clone is a single base apart. This sample was taken from a study of blood T cell repertoires in COVID-19 (dated by TCRdb to about 2020). In terms of the full investigation: The collaborator samples originated in the United States, Italy and Spain and spanned the acute and convalescent phases of COVID-19. The prospective study material was composed of cDNA or gDNA derived from T cells, B-cell-depleted T cells, or PBMCs. Deeply sampled blood TCRbeta repertoires from subjects exposed to, actively infected with, or recovered from COVID-19 were included in the dataset. The repertoires were made available in a free public database intended to serve as a resource for research on the immune response to SARS-CoV-2. The samples were drawn from the first 160 participants of the ongoing ImmuneRACE study and from 950 to 1,500 subjects provided by 6 global collaborators. The sample metadata nearly always contained a de-identified subject ID, COVID-19 status, age in years and sex. Where HLA class I and class II types were available, the types were taken from metadata supplied by the sample provider, not from assay-based typing.

TCRbeta CDR3 regions were amplified from genomic DNA using the immunoSEQ Assay, a bias-controlled multiplex PCR. The original pipeline was this. The number of nucleated cells in each sample was estimated by amplification of reference gene primers within the assay. To quantify the absolute abundance of each unique TCRbeta CDR3 rearrangement, sequence reads were collapsed and filtered. For each sample, productive Simpson clonality was calculated as the square root of Simpson's diversity index over productive rearrangements. The table comes from immuneACCESS by way of TCRdb, which keeps in-frame sequences with V and J called. Part of the clones is missing from these tables; in studies checked, under half for an unresolved V gene and the rest for unknown reasons. The DNA was the basis for D and trimming; V, J and clone size are from that table. The sample records 200,000 to 300,000 clones, 80% to 95% of which are singletons. About 0.8% of the sample lies in the top ten.

General study outcomes and caveats: The quantity of clinical and demographic metadata differed by source and by participant and was supplied without curation.

Taken from the germline V gene (reference sequence), the CDR1 and CDR2 loops are LNHNV and YYDKDF. V was cut back by 0 bases and J by 5 bases, leaving a gap of 14 bases between them. Its CDR3 holds 15 amino acids, cysteine through phenylalanine. Only the CDR3 part of the read is kept: 45 bases, read in frame from the first base. One collaborating source in Seattle enrolled patients during active infection and followed them longitudinally through the course of disease. The collaborating institutions used their own protocols to collect whole blood in K2EDTA tubes. For TCRbeta analysis, collaborator samples were shipped as frozen whole blood, as isolated PBMCs, or as DNA extracted from either sample type.

This chain is built from TRBV15 and TRBJ2-7; D gene: possibly TRBD1, on 5 matching bases. Sequenced sample: peripheral blood. The source is a young man with COVID-19, enrolled during active disease. The bases are TGTGCCACCAGCAGAGATCCGCAGGGTCCCCACGAGCAGTACTTC. This is translated as CATSRDPQGPHEQYF. Reference TRBV15 and TRBJ2-7 genes cover what lies past the CDR3, so the full variable domain is DAMVIQNPRYQVTQFGKPVTLSCSQTLNHNVMYWYQQKSSQAPKLLFHYYDKDFNNEADTPDNFQSRRPNTSFCFLDIRSPGLGDTAMYLCATSRDPQGPHEQYFGPGTRLTVT.